The 10 T cell receptor beta chains below come from one sample, sequenced in a study of immune heterogeneity within non-small cell lung tumors. CDR3 of TCR beta was amplified by multiplex PCR that used 32 V and 13 J primers. TCRdb re-called the multiplex PCR reads through MiXCR, storing one row per CDR3 protein. The sample records 8,500 to 11,000 distinct CDR3 sequences, 17% being singletons. Genomic DNA from bulk tumor acted as the template, and about 600 ng was loaded per sample. During surgery, several far-apart biopsies were obtained from every primary tumor. Newly diagnosed with untreated non-small cell lung cancer, the patients underwent curative surgery. The sample was lung tumor tissue. These receptors all stem from a man aged 35-49 years with non-small cell lung cancer.

This clonotype is labeled as medium-sized. The DNA for the CDR3 is TGCGCCAGCAGCCAAGATTTAACTTACTCGACCTACGAGCAGTACTTC. It specifies CASSQDLTYSTYEQYF. The chain recombines TRBV4-1 with TRBJ2-7; D unresolved. The CDR3 extends over 16 amino acids. With 0 bases removed from V and 2 bases from J, the gap between germline ends came to 14 bases. Germline V CDR1 and CDR2: MGHRA, YSYEKL.

This clonotype was found many times. The chain recombines TRBV10-3 with TRBJ1-1; D may be TRBD1 (6 bases). This CDR3 comprises 18 residues. V lost 5 bases and J 6 bases, leaving 28 bases between the germline ends. Germline CDR1 ENHRY, CDR2 SYGVKD. CDR3 sequence reads: CAISTRLTGLGAWAEAFF. In nucleotides, the CDR3 is TGTGCCATCAGTACCCGCCTCACAGGGTTGGGTGCCTGGGCTGAAGCTTTCTTT.

In regard to this clonotype: An end of the junction differs from the germline gene, which may be a read error. The V gene is TRBV4-3, the J gene TRBJ2-7; D is unclear. The CDR3 has 14 residues. CDR1 and CDR2 from the germline V gene are LGHNA and YSLEER. The CDR3 DNA sequence: TGCTCCAGCATCCAATGGCTCCCACCGAGTGAGCAGTACTTC. Its translation: CSSIQWLPPSEQYF.

This clonotype was counted many times. CDR3 coding DNA: TGTGCCAGCAGTATCCCCGGGACAGCAGAAGCTTTCTTT. It encodes CASSIPGTAEAFF. V usage is TRBV6-2 or TRBV6-3 and J usage is TRBJ1-1; 7 nucleotides match TRBD1. The CDR3 is made up of 13 amino acids. After removal of 5 bases from V and 8 bases from J, the junction contained 8 bases not matched to a gene. In germline, CDR1 is MNHEY, CDR2 SVGEGT.

This clonotype was observed at least ten times. In nucleotides, the CDR3 is TGTGCCAGCAGCTTGGCTTTTCAGGGTATCACCGGGGAGCTGTTTTTT. Protein product: CASSLAFQGITGELFF. The chain uses TRBV5-6 and TRBJ2-2; a weak D match, TRBD1 (5 bases). Trimming stripped 0 bases from V and 4 bases from J, with 13 bases between. CDR1 is SGHDT and CDR2 is YYEEEE in the germline V gene. The length of the CDR3 is 16 residues. The full variable domain, completed using reference TRBV5-6 and TRBJ2-2, is DAGVTQSPTHLIKTRGQQVTLRCSPKSGHDTVSWYQQALGQGPQFIFQYYEEEERQRGNFPDRFSGHQFPNYSSELNVNALLLGDSALYLCASSLAFQGITGELFFGEGSRLTVL.

This clonotype is categorized as medium-sized. The CDR3 DNA reads TGTGCCAGTAGTTTAGGCGAAAAACTGTTTTTT. It translates to CASSLGEKLFF. This sequence joins TRBV19 and TRBJ1-4; no clear D gene. Germline assignment: CDR1 LNHDA and CDR2 SQIVND (reference sequence). Trimming stripped 5 bases from V and 8 bases from J, with 6 bases between. The CDR3 length is 11 residues. Supplemented by reference TRBV19 and TRBJ1-4, the full variable domain reads DGGITQSPKYLFRKEGQNVTLSCEQNLNHDAMYWYRQDPGQGLRLIYYSQIVNDFQKGDIAEGYSVSREKKESFPLTVTSAQKNPTAFYLCASSLGEKLFFGSGTQLSVL.

The rearrangement links TRBV2 to TRBJ1-4, with D perhaps matching TRBD1 (5 bases). The CDR3 runs 14 residues. Trimming removed 5 bases at V and 5 bases at J, with 12 bases between. The V gene's germline CDR1 is SNHLY and CDR2 FYNNEI. DNA of the CDR3: TGTGCCAGCAGTAGTGAAGCAGGGAATGAAAAACTGTTTTTT. Its protein is CASSSEAGNEKLFF.

This clonotype was counted many times. The chain carries TRBV9 and TRBJ1-3; TRBD1 matches at 7 bases. V shed 0 bases and J 3 bases; nucleotides not matched to a gene: 3. The germline gives CDR1 SGDLS, CDR2 YYNGEE. The length of the CDR3 is 15 residues. CDR3 region: CASSVATGVGNTIYF. The CDR3 coding sequence is TGTGCCAGCAGCGTAGCCACAGGGGTTGGAAACACCATATATTTT.

Many counts were recorded for this clonotype. This chain joins TRBV6-1 and TRBJ1-2; the D gene is possibly TRBD1 (6 bases). Trimming pared 6 bases from V and 8 bases from J, leaving 13 bases between. CDR3 length: 12 amino acids. CDR1 MNHNS and CDR2 SASEGT come from the germline V gene. The CDR3 is CASRGGGGGYTF. In nucleotides, the CDR3 is TGTGCCAGCAGGGGGGGGGGGGGCGGCTACACCTTC.

This clonotype is labeled medium-sized. The rearrangement links TRBV28 to TRBJ1-1; D uncertain. Trimming removed 6 bases from V and 5 bases from J, with 16 bases in between. Germline lookup yields CDR1 MDHEN and CDR2 SYDVKM. The CDR3 length is 14 residues. CDR3 amino acids: CASRPLRRRTEAFF. As DNA, the CDR3 is TGTGCCAGCAGACCTCTCCGCCGCCGGACTGAAGCTTTCTTT. Full variable domain (rest looked up from reference TRBV28 and TRBJ1-1): DVKVTQSSRYLVKRTGEKVFLECVQDMDHENMFWYRQDPGLGLRLIYFSYDVKMKEKGDIPEGYSVSREKKERFSLILESASTNQTSMYLCASRPLRRRTEAFFGQGTRLTVV.